This TCR beta chain comes out of a study of T cell repertoires in cytomegalovirus infection. Broader study findings: There were carriers of CMV plus the relevant HLA, and cumulative public TCR beta family frequency identified them. In two of eight donors, the top clonotype was HLA-C-restricted CMV-specific.

Germline-derived CDR1 and CDR2 are SGHNT and YYREEE (reference sequence). V was clipped by 4 bases and J by 4 bases, with 18 bases between them. The CDR3 is made up of 16 amino acids. TCRdb reanalysed the reads using MiXCR and keeps one entry per CDR3 protein. Of under 150,000 distinct CDR3 sequences in the sample, more than 30% are singletons; the top ten hold roughly 40%. This clonotype came up a few times. Antigen specificity is unknown. This specimen was CD8+ T cells from cultured PBMCs, taken from culture after CMV antigen stimulation. This rearrangement joins TRBV5-4 to TRBJ2-1; perhaps D is TRBD1 or TRBD2 (6 bases each). The sequence derives from a human donor in good health (CMV status not recorded). Some clones in this sample may be carry-over from other donors' samples. This CDR3 is CASSRRGSGAYNEQFF. In DNA, the CDR3 is TGTGCCAGCAGCCGCCGTGGGTCGGGGGCTTACAATGAGCAGTTCTTC.